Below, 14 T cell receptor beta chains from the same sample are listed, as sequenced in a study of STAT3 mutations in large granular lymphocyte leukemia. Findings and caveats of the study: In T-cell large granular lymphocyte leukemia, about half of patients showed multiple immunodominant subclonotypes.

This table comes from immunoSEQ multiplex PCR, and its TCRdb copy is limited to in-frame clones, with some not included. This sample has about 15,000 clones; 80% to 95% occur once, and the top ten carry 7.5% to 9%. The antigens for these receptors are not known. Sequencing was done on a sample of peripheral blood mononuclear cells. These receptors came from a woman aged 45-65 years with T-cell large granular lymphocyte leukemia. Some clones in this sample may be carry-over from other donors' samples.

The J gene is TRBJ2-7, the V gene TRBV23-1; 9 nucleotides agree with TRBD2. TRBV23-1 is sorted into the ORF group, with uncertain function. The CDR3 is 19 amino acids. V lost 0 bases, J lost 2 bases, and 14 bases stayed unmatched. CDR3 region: CASSQSTSAPGTSPYEQYF. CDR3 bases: TGCGCCAGCAGTCAATCCACGTCAGCTCCCGGGACTAGCCCCTACGAGCAGTACTTC.

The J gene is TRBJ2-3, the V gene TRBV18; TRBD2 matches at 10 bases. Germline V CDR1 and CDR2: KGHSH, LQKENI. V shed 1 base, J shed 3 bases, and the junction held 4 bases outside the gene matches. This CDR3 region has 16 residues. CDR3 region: CASSPLGAGGTDTQYF. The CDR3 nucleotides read TGTGCCAGCTCACCACTTGGAGCGGGAGGGACAGATACGCAGTATTTT.

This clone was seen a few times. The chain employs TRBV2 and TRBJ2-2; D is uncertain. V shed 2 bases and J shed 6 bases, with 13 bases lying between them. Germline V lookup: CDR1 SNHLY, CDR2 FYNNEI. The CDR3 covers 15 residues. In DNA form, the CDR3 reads TGTGCCAGCAGTGAAATCGGCCAGGCCTCCGGGGAGCTGTTTTTT. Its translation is CASSEIGQASGELFF.

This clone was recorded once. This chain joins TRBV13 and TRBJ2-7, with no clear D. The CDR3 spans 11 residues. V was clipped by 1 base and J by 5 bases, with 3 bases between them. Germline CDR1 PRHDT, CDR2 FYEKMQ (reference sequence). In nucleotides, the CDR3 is TGTGCCAGCAGCTTAGCGAACGAGCAGTACTTC. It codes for CASSLANEQYF.

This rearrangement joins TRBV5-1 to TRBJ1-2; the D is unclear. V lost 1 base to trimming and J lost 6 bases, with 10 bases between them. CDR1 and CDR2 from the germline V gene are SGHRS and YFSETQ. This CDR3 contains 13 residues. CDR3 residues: CASSLSGVDGYTF. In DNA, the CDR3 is TGCGCCAGCAGCTTGAGCGGAGTGGATGGCTACACCTTC.

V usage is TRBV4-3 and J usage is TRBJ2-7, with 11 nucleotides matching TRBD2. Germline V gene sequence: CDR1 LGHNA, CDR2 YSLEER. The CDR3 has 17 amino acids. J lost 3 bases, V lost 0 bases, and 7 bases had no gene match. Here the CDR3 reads CASSQEIAGGLFYEQYF. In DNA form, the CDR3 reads TGCGCCAGCAGCCAAGAAATAGCGGGAGGGCTTTTCTACGAGCAGTACTTC.

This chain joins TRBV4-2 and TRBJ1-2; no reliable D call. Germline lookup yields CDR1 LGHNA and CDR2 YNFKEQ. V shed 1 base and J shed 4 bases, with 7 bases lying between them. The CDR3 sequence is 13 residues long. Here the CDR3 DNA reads TGTGCCAGCAGCCAAGGGGCAGGCTATGGCTACACCTTC. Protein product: CASSQGAGYGYTF.

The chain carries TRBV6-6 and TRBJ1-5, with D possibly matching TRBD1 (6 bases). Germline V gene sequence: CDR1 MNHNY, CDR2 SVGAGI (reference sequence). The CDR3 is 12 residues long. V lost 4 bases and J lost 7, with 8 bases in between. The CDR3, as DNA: TGTGCCAGCAGTTCCAGGGGACAGCCCCAGCATTTT. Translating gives CASSSRGQPQHF.

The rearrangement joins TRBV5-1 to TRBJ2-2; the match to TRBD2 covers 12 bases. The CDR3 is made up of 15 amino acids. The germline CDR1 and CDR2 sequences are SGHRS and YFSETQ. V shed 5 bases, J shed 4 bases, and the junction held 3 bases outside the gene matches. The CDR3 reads CASRRTSGTTGELFF. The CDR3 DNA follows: TGCGCCAGCAGACGGACTAGCGGGACCACCGGGGAGCTGTTTTTT.

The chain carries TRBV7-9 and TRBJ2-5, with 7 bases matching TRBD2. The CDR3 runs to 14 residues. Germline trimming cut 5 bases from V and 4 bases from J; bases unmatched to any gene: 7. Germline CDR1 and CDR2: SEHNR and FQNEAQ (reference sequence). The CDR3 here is CASSQAGGGETQYF. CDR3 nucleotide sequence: TGTGCCAGCAGCCAAGCCGGCGGGGGAGAGACCCAGTACTTC.

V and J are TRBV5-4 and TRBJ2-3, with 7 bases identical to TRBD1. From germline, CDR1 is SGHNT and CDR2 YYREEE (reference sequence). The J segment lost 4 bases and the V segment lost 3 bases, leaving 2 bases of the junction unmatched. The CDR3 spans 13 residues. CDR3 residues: CASSSQGADTQYF. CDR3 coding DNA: TGTGCCAGCAGCTCTCAGGGGGCAGATACGCAGTATTTT.

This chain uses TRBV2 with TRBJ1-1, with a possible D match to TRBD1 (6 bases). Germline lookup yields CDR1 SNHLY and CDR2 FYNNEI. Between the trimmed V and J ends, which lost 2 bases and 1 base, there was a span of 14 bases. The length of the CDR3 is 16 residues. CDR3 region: CASSEWVLTGNTEAFF. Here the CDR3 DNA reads TGTGCCAGCAGTGAATGGGTCCTGACAGGGAACACTGAAGCTTTCTTT. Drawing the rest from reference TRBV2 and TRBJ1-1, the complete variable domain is EPEVTQTPSHQVTQMGQEVILRCVPISNHLYFYWYRQILGQKVEFLVSFYNNEISEKSEIFDDQFSVERPDGSNFTLKIRSTKLEDSAMYFCASSEWVLTGNTEAFFGQGTRLTVV.

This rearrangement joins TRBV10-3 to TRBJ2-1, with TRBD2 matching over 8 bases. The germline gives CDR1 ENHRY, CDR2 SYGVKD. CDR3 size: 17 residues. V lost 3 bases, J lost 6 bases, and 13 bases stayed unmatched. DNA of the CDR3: TGTGCCATCAGTGAAATTGGACTAGCAGTGGGGGTCAATGAGCAGTTCTTC. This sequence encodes CAISEIGLAVGVNEQFF.

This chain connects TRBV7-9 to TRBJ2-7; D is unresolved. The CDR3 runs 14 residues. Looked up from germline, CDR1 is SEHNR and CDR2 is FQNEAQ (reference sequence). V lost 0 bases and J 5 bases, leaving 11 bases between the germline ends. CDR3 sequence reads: CASSLAATSDEQYF. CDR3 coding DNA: TGTGCCAGCAGCTTAGCGGCGACAAGTGACGAGCAGTACTTC.